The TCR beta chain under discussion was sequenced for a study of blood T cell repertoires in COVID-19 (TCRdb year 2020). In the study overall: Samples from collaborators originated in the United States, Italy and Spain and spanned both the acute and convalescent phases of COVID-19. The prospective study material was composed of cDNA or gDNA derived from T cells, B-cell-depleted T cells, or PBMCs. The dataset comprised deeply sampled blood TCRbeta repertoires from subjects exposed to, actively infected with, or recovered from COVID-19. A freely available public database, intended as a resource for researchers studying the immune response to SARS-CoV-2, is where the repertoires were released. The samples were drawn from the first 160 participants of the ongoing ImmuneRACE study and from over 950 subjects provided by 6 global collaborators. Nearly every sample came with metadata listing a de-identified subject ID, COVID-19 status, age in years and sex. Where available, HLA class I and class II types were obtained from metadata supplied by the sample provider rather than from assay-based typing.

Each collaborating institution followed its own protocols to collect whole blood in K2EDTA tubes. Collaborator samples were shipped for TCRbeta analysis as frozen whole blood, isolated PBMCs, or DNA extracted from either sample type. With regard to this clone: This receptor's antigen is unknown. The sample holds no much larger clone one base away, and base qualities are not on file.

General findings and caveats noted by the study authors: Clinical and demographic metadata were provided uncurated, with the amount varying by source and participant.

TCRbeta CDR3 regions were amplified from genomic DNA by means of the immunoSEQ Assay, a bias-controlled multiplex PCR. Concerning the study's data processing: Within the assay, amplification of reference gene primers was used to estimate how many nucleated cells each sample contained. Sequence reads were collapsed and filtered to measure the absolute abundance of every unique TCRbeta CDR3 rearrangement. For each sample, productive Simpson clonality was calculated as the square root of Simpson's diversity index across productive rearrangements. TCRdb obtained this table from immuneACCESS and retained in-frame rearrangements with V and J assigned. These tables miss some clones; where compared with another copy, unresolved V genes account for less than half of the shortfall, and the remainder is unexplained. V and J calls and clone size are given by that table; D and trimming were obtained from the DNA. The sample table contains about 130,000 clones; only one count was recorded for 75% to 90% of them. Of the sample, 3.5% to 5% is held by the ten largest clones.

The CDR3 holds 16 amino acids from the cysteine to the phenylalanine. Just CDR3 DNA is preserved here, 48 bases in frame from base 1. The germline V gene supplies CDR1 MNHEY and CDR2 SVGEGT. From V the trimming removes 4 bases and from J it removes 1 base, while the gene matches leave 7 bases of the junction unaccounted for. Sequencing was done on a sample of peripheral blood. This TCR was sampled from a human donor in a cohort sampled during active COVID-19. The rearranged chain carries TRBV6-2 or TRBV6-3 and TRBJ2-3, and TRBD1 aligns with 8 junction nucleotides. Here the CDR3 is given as CASSSKGTGGTDTQYF. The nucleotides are TGTGCCAGCAGTTCCAAAGGGACAGGCGGCACAGATACGCAGTATTTT.